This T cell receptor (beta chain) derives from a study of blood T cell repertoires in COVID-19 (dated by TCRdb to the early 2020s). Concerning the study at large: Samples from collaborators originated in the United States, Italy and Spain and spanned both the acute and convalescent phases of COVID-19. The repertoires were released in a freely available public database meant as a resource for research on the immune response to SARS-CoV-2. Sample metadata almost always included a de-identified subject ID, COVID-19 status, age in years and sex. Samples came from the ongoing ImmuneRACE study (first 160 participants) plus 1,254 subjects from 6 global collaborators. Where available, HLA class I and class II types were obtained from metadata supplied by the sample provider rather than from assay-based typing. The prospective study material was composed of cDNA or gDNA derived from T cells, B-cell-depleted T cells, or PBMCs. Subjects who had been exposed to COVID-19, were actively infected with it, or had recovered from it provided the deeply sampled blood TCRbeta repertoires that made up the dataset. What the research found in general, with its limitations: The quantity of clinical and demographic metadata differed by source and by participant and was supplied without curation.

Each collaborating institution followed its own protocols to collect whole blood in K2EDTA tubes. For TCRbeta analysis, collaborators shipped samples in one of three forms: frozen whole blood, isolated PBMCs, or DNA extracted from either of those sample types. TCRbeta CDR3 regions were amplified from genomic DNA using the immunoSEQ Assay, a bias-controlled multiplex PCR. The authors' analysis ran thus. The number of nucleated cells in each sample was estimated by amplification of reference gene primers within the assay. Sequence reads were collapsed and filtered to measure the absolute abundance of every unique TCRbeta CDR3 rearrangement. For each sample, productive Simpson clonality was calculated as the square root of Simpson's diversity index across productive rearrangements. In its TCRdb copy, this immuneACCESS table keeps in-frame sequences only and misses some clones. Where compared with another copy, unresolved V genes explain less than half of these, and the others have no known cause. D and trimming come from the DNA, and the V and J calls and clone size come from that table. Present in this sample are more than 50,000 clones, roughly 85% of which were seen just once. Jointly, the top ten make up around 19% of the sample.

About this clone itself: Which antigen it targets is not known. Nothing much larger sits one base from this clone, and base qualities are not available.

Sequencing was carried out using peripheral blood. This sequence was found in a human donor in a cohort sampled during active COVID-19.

The CDR3 reads as follows: CASSLFWASGANVLTF. The nucleotides are TGTGCCAGCAGCTTGTTTTGGGCCTCTGGGGCCAACGTCCTGACTTTC. The rearrangement joined TRBV5-6 to TRBJ2-6, with the D gene not confidently named. For CDR1 and CDR2, the germline V gene lists SGHDT and YYEEEE. V is pared back by 1 base and J by 0 bases, with 8 bases lying between the germline termini. The CDR3 starts with the cysteine, ends with the phenylalanine, and has 16 residues. Just CDR3 DNA is preserved here, 48 bases in frame from base 1.